This TCR beta chain comes out of a study of vaccination and CD4 T cells after COVID-19. The overall study: Overlapping SARS-CoV-2, HCoV-NL63, HCoV-OC43 and HCoV-229E spike peptides stimulated the cells.

Treatment reported: approximately 10-day PBMC culture with coronavirus spike peptide pools or control peptides (ViraFEST assay). CD4+ T cells of the unexposed donor were collected before the COVID-19 pandemic (2011-2018). At the Johns Hopkins FTIC core, DNA taken from cultured CD4+ T cells was sequenced by way of the Oncomine TCR Beta short-read assay. Scientists extracted genomic DNA from CD4+ T cells grown in culture. TCRdb reprocessed the PCR reads with MiXCR, giving one entry per CDR3 protein. Of some 1,100 distinct CDR3 sequences listed, approximately 15% are singletons. Points from the study as a whole: Median reactive clonotypes, those recognizing SARS-CoV-2, rose from 21 to 38, not significantly.

Within the sample, this clonotype is medium-sized (0.01 to 0.1%). The antigen is not known. This CDR3 comprises 14 residues. The V gene end was trimmed by 3 bases and the J gene end by 8 bases; junction bases not matched to a gene: 3. The V gene's germline CDR1 is SGHTA and CDR2 FQGNSA. What was sequenced was CD4+ T cells from blood, cultured in vitro. The chain uses TRBV7-2 and TRBJ1-6, with TRBD1 matching over 8 bases. The source is a human donor in good health. This chain's CDR3 is CASSFMTGDSPLHF. The DNA for the CDR3 is TGTGCCAGCAGCTTTATGACAGGGGATTCACCCCTCCACTTT.